The 32 T cell receptor beta chains reported below all come from one sample, sequenced in a study of regulatory T cells in long-lasting Graves disease. The time point here: newly diagnosed GD, antithyroid drugs for less than 3 months. The authors made the TCR library using RNA they extracted from PBMCs. Investigators prepared the TCR beta libraries by applying iRepertoire HTBI primers and Arm-PCR of CDR3 regions. TCRdb passed the multiplex PCR reads through MiXCR, listing each CDR3 protein once. The sample contains around 460,000 distinct CDR3 sequences, approximately 14% of which appear only once. These records were also assigned to another study, of T cells in Graves' hyperthyroidism and ophthalmopathy.

This sample comprised peripheral blood mononuclear cells (PBMCs), obtained at new diagnosis, from a patient treated with antithyroid drugs. The receptors were gathered from a woman aged 50 to 60 with Graves disease.

In the case of this clonotype: One junction end does not reproduce the germline sequence, and a read error may be involved. This chain joins TRBV5-1 and TRBJ2-7; weak D call: TRBD2 (6 bases). Per the germline V gene, CDR1 is SGHRS and CDR2 is YFSETQ. The CDR3 loop spans 16 amino acids. CDR3 nucleotide sequence: TGCGCCAGCAGCTTGACCCCTACGGGGGACTCCCACGAGCAGTACTTC. Protein: CASSLTPTGDSHEQYF.

This clonotype was seen ten or more times. The J gene is TRBJ1-1, the V gene TRBV6-2 or TRBV6-3, with unresolved D. The germline gives CDR1 MNHEY, CDR2 SVGEGT. The CDR3 is made up of 14 amino acids. The V end was cut by 7 bases, the J end by 0 bases, with 12 bases between. As DNA, the CDR3 is TGTGCCAGCAAATCGGACGGACTGAACACTGAAGCTTTCTTT. Its protein product is CASKSDGLNTEAFF.

The CDR3 DNA sequence: TGTGCCAGTAGTATAGAGAAGAGTCAGCCCCAGCATTTT. Amino acid sequence: CASSIEKSQPQHF. This rearrangement joins TRBV19 to TRBJ1-5; no clear D gene. V was pared by 0 bases and J by 6 bases, with 6 bases between. From germline, CDR1 is LNHDA and CDR2 SQIVND (reference sequence). This CDR3 region has 13 residues.

This clonotype has only a few counts. The chain couples TRBV6-1 to TRBJ1-1, with D unclear. In germline, CDR1 is MNHNS, CDR2 SASEGT. The CDR3 is 12 residues long. The ends were cut back, 6 bases at V and 4 bases at J, with 9 bases in the middle. CDR3: CASRVTSTEAFF. The CDR3, as DNA: TGTGCCAGCAGGGTCACGAGCACTGAAGCTTTCTTT.

The chain recombines TRBV5-1 with TRBJ1-1; D remains unclear. Germline V gene sequence: CDR1 SGHRS, CDR2 YFSETQ. Trimming left V 1 base short and J 6 bases short, with 13 bases between. The CDR3 is made up of 14 amino acids. The CDR3 spells CASSLQPSSAEAFF. The CDR3 region has the DNA TGCGCCAGCAGCTTGCAACCGTCGAGCGCTGAAGCTTTCTTT.

V is TRBV6-2 or TRBV6-3 and J is TRBJ2-3; D might be TRBD1 (5 bases). With the DNA end fitting TRBJ2-1 better, the J assignment may be wrong. The germline V gene encodes CDR1 MNHEY and CDR2 SVGEGT. The CDR3 is 14 amino acids. CDR3: CASSGAPVDNEQFF. The CDR3, as DNA: TGTGCCAGCAGTGGGGCCCCCGTCGATAATGAGCAGTTCTTC.

In its sample, this clonotype was seen many times. The CDR3 DNA reads TGTGCCAGCAGTCTCGGGACAGAGGCCAATCAGCCCCAGCATTTT. It translates to CASSLGTEANQPQHF. The chain uses TRBV2 and TRBJ1-5; 7 positions match TRBD1. This CDR3 has 15 residues. Trimming at V came to 5 bases and at J to 3 bases, leaving 7 bases not matched to a gene. CDR1 and CDR2 (germline): SNHLY, FYNNEI. The full variable domain, completed using reference TRBV2 and TRBJ1-5, is EPEVTQTPSHQVTQMGQEVILRCVPISNHLYFYWYRQILGQKVEFLVSFYNNEISEKSEIFDDQFSVERPDGSNFTLKIRSTKLEDSAMYFCASSLGTEANQPQHFGDGTRLSIL.

This clonotype was counted at least ten times. The J gene is TRBJ2-7, the V gene TRBV5-1; 8 positions agree with TRBD1. Per the germline V gene, CDR1 is SGHRS and CDR2 is YFSETQ. V gave up 1 base and J gave up 5 bases; unmatched junction bases: 5. The CDR3 is made up of 14 amino acids. The CDR3 region is CASSLRQGANEQYF. CDR3 DNA sequence: TGCGCCAGCAGCTTGCGGCAGGGGGCTAACGAGCAGTACTTC.

This clonotype was counted ten times or more. V gene TRBV28 combines with J gene TRBJ1-1; 9 nucleotides agree with TRBD1. This CDR3 region has 16 residues. Germline V lookup: CDR1 MDHEN, CDR2 SYDVKM. J gave up 1 base and V 1 base, and 4 bases lay outside the gene matches. This chain's CDR3 is CASSLYMGQGNTEAFF. The CDR3 region has the DNA TGTGCCAGCAGTTTATATATGGGACAGGGGAACACTGAAGCTTTCTTT.

This clonotype was picked up a small number of times. The rearrangement joins TRBV28 to TRBJ2-2; the D is unclear. CDR1 and CDR2 (germline): MDHEN, SYDVKM. The ends were cut back, 3 bases at V and 7 bases at J, with 18 bases in the middle. The CDR3 has 16 amino acids. The CDR3 bases are TGTGCCAGCAGTTTCACGCCCCCTACGGCTGACGGGGAGCTGTTTTTT. Protein product: CASSFTPPTADGELFF.

The chain combines TRBV6-1 with TRBJ2-7; 8 positions match TRBD1. Germline values: CDR1 MNHNS, CDR2 SASEGT. The CDR3 has 13 amino acids. The V gene end was trimmed by 6 bases and the J gene end by 5 bases; junction bases not matched to a gene: 6. In DNA form, the CDR3 reads TGTGCCAGCAGGGCAGGGGGCCTCGACGAGCAGTACTTC. Protein sequence: CASRAGGLDEQYF.

This clonotype was observed at least ten times. The chain is built from TRBV3-1 and TRBJ2-5, with D possibly TRBD2 on 6 matching bases. CDR3 length: 14 amino acids. Germline V lookup: CDR1 LGHDT, CDR2 YNNKEL (reference sequence). V lost 0 bases and J lost 4, with 9 bases in between. The CDR3 here is CASSQDLARETQYF. In nucleotides, the CDR3 is TGTGCCAGCAGCCAAGATCTAGCGCGAGAGACCCAGTACTTC.

The chain has TRBV19 and TRBJ2-1; D unclear. V lost 6 bases and J 5 bases, leaving 5 bases between the germline ends. The germline CDR1 and CDR2 sequences are LNHDA and SQIVND (reference sequence). The CDR3 is 11 residues long. The CDR3 loop is CASRSHNEQFF. In DNA form, the CDR3 reads TGTGCCAGTAGAAGCCACAATGAGCAGTTCTTC.

This clonotype showed up just once. This chain connects TRBV15 to TRBJ1-5; 8 nucleotides line up with TRBD1. Germline CDR1 LNHNV, CDR2 YYDKDF (reference sequence). This CDR3 has 16 amino acids. Unmatched junction bases numbered 13, after V lost 5 bases and J lost 7 bases. The CDR3 sequence: CATSALGQGAGQPQHF. The CDR3 nucleotides are TGTGCCACCAGCGCGTTAGGTCAGGGGGCTGGGCAGCCCCAGCATTTT.

The sample holds many counts of this clonotype. This sequence joins TRBV18 and TRBJ1-4; D is unresolved. CDR1 is KGHSH, CDR2 LQKENI, per germline. This CDR3 is 14 amino acids long. The V and J ends lost 5 bases and 0 bases respectively, with 7 bases between them. As DNA, the CDR3 is TGTGCCAGCTCATCGGAGACAACTAATGAAAAACTGTTTTTT. The encoded protein is CASSSETTNEKLFF.

This clonotype was seen repeatedly, ten times or more. The chain combines TRBV2 with TRBJ2-1, with D unclear. This CDR3 region has 12 residues. V lost 1 base, J lost 9 bases, and 7 bases lay in between. From germline, CDR1 is SNHLY and CDR2 FYNNEI. CDR3 sequence: CASSEGLSEQFF. DNA for the CDR3: TGTGCCAGCAGTGAAGGTCTATCTGAGCAGTTCTTC. The full variable domain, in which reference TRBV2 and TRBJ2-1 provide the parts outside the CDR3, is EPEVTQTPSHQVTQMGQEVILRCVPISNHLYFYWYRQILGQKVEFLVSFYNNEISEKSEIFDDQFSVERPDGSNFTLKIRSTKLEDSAMYFCASSEGLSEQFFGPGTRLTVL.

This clonotype was seen ten or more times. The chain couples TRBV6-5 to TRBJ2-7, with 9 bases fitting TRBD2. Germline V lookup: CDR1 MNHEY, CDR2 SVGAGI. The CDR3 covers 17 residues. J lost 3 bases, V lost 2 bases, and 11 bases had no gene match. Written as DNA, the CDR3 is TGTGCCAGCAGTTACCTAACATTCGGTAGCGGGAGCTACGAGCAGTACTTC. Its protein product is CASSYLTFGSGSYEQYF.

This clonotype was found a few times. The V call is TRBV5-1, the J call TRBJ2-2; 8 nucleotides align to TRBD2. CDR1 is SGHRS, CDR2 YFSETQ, per germline. V lost 1 base to trimming and J lost 2 bases; unmatched junction nucleotides: 4. The CDR3 runs to 16 residues. The CDR3 sequence: CASSLTTSGNTGELFF. CDR3 coding DNA: TGCGCCAGCAGCTTGACCACTAGCGGTAACACCGGGGAGCTGTTTTTT.

The chain carries TRBV9 and TRBJ2-7, with 12 positions matching TRBD2. Unmatched junction bases numbered 7, after V lost 0 bases and J lost 3 bases. The CDR3 sequence is 17 residues long. Germline V gene data show CDR1 as SGDLS and CDR2 as YYNGEE. CDR3 bases: TGTGCCAGCAGCGTAGGGGAGACTAGCGGGAGCAGCTACGAGCAGTACTTC. Translating it yields CASSVGETSGSSYEQYF.

The chain employs TRBV6-5 and TRBJ2-6; D perhaps matches TRBD2 (6 bases). This CDR3 is 18 amino acids long. Germline V gene sequence: CDR1 MNHEY, CDR2 SVGAGI. V was clipped by 4 bases and J by 3 bases, with 19 bases between them. The DNA of the CDR3 is TGTGCCAGCAGTTCAGAGGGGCAGGGAGGTTATGGGGCCAACGTCCTGACTTTC. Translated: CASSSEGQGGYGANVLTF.

This clonotype came up a few times. The chain has TRBV7-6 and TRBJ2-3, with D possibly being TRBD2 (5 bases). This CDR3 region has 16 residues. Trimming removed 1 base from V and 0 bases from J, with 11 bases in between. CDR1 and CDR2 (germline): SGHVS, FNYEAQ. CDR3: CASSLVRGLSTDTQYF. As DNA, the CDR3 is TGTGCCAGCAGCTTAGTTAGAGGACTGAGCACAGATACGCAGTATTTT. Full variable domain (rest looked up from reference TRBV7-6 and TRBJ2-3): GAGVSQSPRYKVTKRGQDVALRCDPISGHVSLYWYRQALGQGPEFLTYFNYEAQQDKSGLPNDRFSAERPEGSISTLTIQRTEQRDSAMYRCASSLVRGLSTDTQYFGPGTRLTVL.

This clonotype was detected only a few times. The chain combines TRBV3-1 with TRBJ1-5; tentative D call: TRBD1 (6 bases). Trimming pared 1 base from V and 2 bases from J, leaving 12 bases between. Germline values: CDR1 LGHDT, CDR2 YNNKEL (reference sequence). CDR3 size: 16 residues. CDR3 sequence: CASSQGGGVGNQPQHF. The CDR3 coding sequence is TGTGCCAGCAGCCAAGGAGGGGGGGTTGGCAATCAGCCCCAGCATTTT.

V is TRBV3-1 and J is TRBJ2-1, with 7 nucleotides matching TRBD2. The CDR3 extends over 15 amino acids. The junction had 8 bases not matched to a gene; V was cut back by 5 bases and J by 4 bases. Germline V CDR1 and CDR2: LGHDT, YNNKEL (reference sequence). The CDR3 nucleotides read TGTGCCAGCAGCGGGGGGGGGGTAGGGTACAATGAGCAGTTCTTC. Encoded protein: CASSGGGVGYNEQFF.

This clonotype was found a few times. This rearrangement joins TRBV10-2 to TRBJ1-3; D is unclear. The CDR3 is 13 residues long. Trimming left V 2 bases short and J 4 bases short, with 6 bases between. Looked up from germline, CDR1 is WSHSY and CDR2 is SAAADI. The CDR3 sequence: CASSEQAGNTIYF. Written as DNA, the CDR3 is TGCGCCAGCAGTGAGCAGGCGGGAAACACCATATATTTT.

This clonotype was detected only a few times. A much larger clone lies a single base off, so this may be a read error. The chain carries TRBV30 and TRBJ2-1; no firm D call. Trimming pared 1 base from V and 7 bases from J, leaving 5 bases between. The CDR3 has 11 amino acids. Germline V lookup: CDR1 GTSNPN, CDR2 SVGIG (reference sequence). The CDR3 is CAWSARNEQFF. For the CDR3, the DNA is TGTGCCTGGAGTGCACGGAATGAGCAGTTCTTC.

Worth noting for this clonotype: It may be a read error: a sequence one base away is much more abundant. This chain uses TRBV24-1 with TRBJ1-4; possible D gene TRBD1, 6 bases. This CDR3 contains 14 residues. From germline, CDR1 is KGHDR and CDR2 SFDVKD. CDR3 in amino acids: CASSETGNGEKLFF. The CDR3 nucleotides read TGTGCCTCCAGTGAAACAGGGAATGGAGAAAAACTGTTTTTT.

The chain uses TRBV3-1 and TRBJ1-2; weak D call: TRBD1 (5 bases). The CDR3 is 12 amino acids. From germline, CDR1 is LGHDT and CDR2 YNNKEL (reference sequence). V was shortened by 0 bases and J by 8 bases, with 7 bases between the two germline ends. The CDR3 DNA sequence: TGTGCCAGCAGCCAAGACAGGGACGGCTACACCTTC. It translates to CASSQDRDGYTF.

This clonotype was seen only a few times. The V gene is TRBV5-1, the J gene TRBJ2-5, with 11 bases fitting TRBD1. The CDR3 loop spans 15 amino acids. Germline assignment: CDR1 SGHRS and CDR2 YFSETQ. J lost 4 bases, V lost 3 bases, and 5 bases had no gene match. The CDR3 DNA follows: TGCGCCAGCAGCTCTGGGACAGGGGGTAGAGAGACCCAGTACTTC. Translation gives CASSSGTGGRETQYF.

A word on this clonotype: Mismatch with germline at one junction end may stem from a read error. The chain joins TRBV11-2 to TRBJ2-3; the D gene is possibly TRBD1 (6 bases). In germline, CDR1 is SGHAT, CDR2 FQNNGV. This CDR3 is 12 amino acids long. The CDR3 nucleotides are TGTGCCAGCAGCGCGCGGACAGATACGCGGTATTTT. Its protein product is CASSARTDTRYF. Full variable domain (missing parts from reference TRBV11-2 and TRBJ2-3): EAGVAQSPRYKIIEKRQSVAFWCNPISGHATLYWYQQILGQGPKLLIQFQNNGVVDDSQLPKDRFSAERLKGVDSTLKIQPAKLEDSAVYLCASSARTDTRYFGPGTRLTVL.

The rearrangement joins TRBV19 to TRBJ1-5; 7 nucleotides match TRBD1. Germline CDR1 LNHDA, CDR2 SQIVND (reference sequence). V gave up 4 bases and J gave up 3 bases; unmatched junction bases: 3. The CDR3 has 14 amino acids. The chain's CDR3 is CASSTDRTNQPQHF. The CDR3 bases are TGTGCCAGTAGTACGGACAGGACCAATCAGCCCCAGCATTTT.

This clonotype was seen at least ten times. The chain joins TRBV12-3 or TRBV12-4 to TRBJ1-5, with D unclear. The CDR3 has 16 residues. The ends were cut back, 1 base at V and 2 bases at J, with 12 bases in the middle. CDR3 DNA: TGTGCCAGCAGTTTAGTGGGGAAACGGGGCAATCAGCCCCAGCATTTT. Its translation: CASSLVGKRGNQPQHF.

This clonotype was picked up many times. The CDR3 loop is CASSPLLQDDTEAFF. As DNA, the CDR3 is TGTGCCAGCTCACCACTGCTACAGGATGACACTGAAGCTTTCTTT. J is TRBJ1-1 and V is TRBV18; D is perhaps TRBD1 (5 bases). The CDR3 consists of 15 residues. Trimming pared 1 base from V and 3 bases from J, leaving 12 bases between. Germline CDR1 KGHSH, CDR2 LQKENI.